Listed below are T cell receptor beta chains from one sample, sequenced in a study of PD-L1 blockade in urothelial cancer. TCRdb keeps only in-frame clones here, not all; method: immunoSEQ multiplex PCR. The table lists over 40,000 clones, roughly 78% of them singletons. The material was PBMCs, obtained around atezolizumab (anti-PD-L1) treatment. These receptors all stem from a man between 65 and 79 years old with urothelial cancer. CDR3s include the opening cysteine and the closing phenylalanine or tryptophan. A D gene is named only where the DNA matches it firmly. Not all rows give a size; the values are once, few, many and, for expanded clones, a class.

TRBD2	TRBV11-2	TRBJ2-3	-	TGTGCCAGCAGCTCCGGACTAGCGGGATCCTACACAGATACGCAGTATTTT	CASSSGLAGSYTDTQYF
-	TRBV19	TRBJ1-5	-	TGTGCCAGTAGTATATTAATCGAGTTCAATCAGCCCCAGCATTTT	CASSILIEFNQPQHF
TRBD2	TRBV6-1	TRBJ2-5	-	TGTGCCAGCAGCCTAGCGGGAGGGTCGGGAGAGACCCAGTACTTC	CASSLAGGSGETQYF
TRBD2	TRBV5-1	TRBJ2-1	-	TGCGCCAGCAGACTTGGACTAGCGGGTTACAATGAGCAGTTCTTC	CASRLGLAGYNEQFF
-	TRBV2	TRBJ1-5	-	TGTGCCAGCAGTGACAGTAGCAATCAGCCCCAGCATTTT	CASSDSSNQPQHF
TRBD1	TRBV5-4	TRBJ1-4	-	TGTGCCCTCTCGCAGGGGGCGGGAGAAAAACTGTTTTTT	CALSQGAGEKLFF
TRBD1	TRBV5-1	TRBJ1-3	-	TGCGCCAGCAGCTTGACAGGGGATGGAAACACCATATATTTT	CASSLTGDGNTIYF
-	TRBV5-4	TRBJ2-7	-	TGTGCCAGCAGCCTTCCTGGGACACAGTCCTACGAGCAGTACTTC	CASSLPGTQSYEQYF
-	TRBV10-2	TRBJ2-7	-	TGCGCCAGCAGTGAGGGCAGGGGCAACGAGCAGTACTTC	CASSEGRGNEQYF
TRBD1	TRBV5-5	TRBJ1-5	-	TGTGCCAGCAGCTCCGGGACAGGCTCCAATCAGCCCCAGCATTTT	CASSSGTGSNQPQHF
-	TRBV27	TRBJ2-1	-	TGTGCCAGCAGTTTCCAGGGTTTTGAGCAGTTCTTC	CASSFQGFEQFF
TRBD1	TRBV2	TRBJ2-7	few	TGTGCCAGCATCCCCCAGAGGGGACAGGGGGCACAGTACTTC	CASIPQRGQGAQYF
TRBD2	TRBV7-9	TRBJ2-1	-	TGTGCCAGCAGCTTCCTAGCGGGGGGCGTAGGTGAGCAGTTCTTC	CASSFLAGGVGEQFF
-	TRBV5-1	TRBJ1-3	few	TGCGCCAGCAGCTTGGTTCCCTTGAGCTCTGGAAACACCATATATTTT	CASSLVPLSSGNTIYF
-	TRBV6-5	TRBJ2-1	-	TGTGCCAGCAGACAGGATTCCTACAATGAGCAGTTCTTC	CASRQDSYNEQFF
-	TRBV18	TRBJ2-1	-	TGTGCCAGCTCACCCCTAGGGAGCAGCAATGAGCAGTTCTTC	CASSPLGSSNEQFF
TRBD1	TRBV7-2	TRBJ1-1	-	TGTGCCAGCAGCTTGGACAGGGCTGGAGAAGCTTTCTTT	CASSLDRAGEAFF
-	TRBV7-2	TRBJ2-6	-	TGTGCCAGCAGCTTTACCGGTGGGGCCAACGTCCTGACTTTC	CASSFTGGANVLTF